This TCR beta chain was documented in a study of T cell responses to AZD1222 COVID-19 vaccine. Generated by immunoSEQ multiplex PCR, the TCRdb table keeps only in-frame clones and is missing some. The sample records roughly 42,000 clones, 88% being singletons. V shed 7 bases and J shed 1 base, with 17 bases lying between them. Germline loops: CDR1 LNHDA, CDR2 SQIVND (reference sequence). The CDR3 is 16 residues long. The specimen comprised peripheral blood, sampled 28 days after the second dose of the MenACWY control vaccine. This receptor was identified in an adult who received the MenACWY meningococcal vaccine as a control. The chain links TRBV19 to TRBJ1-3; perhaps TRBD1 as D (5 bases). This CDR3 reads CASTVGQGVSGNTIYF. As DNA, the CDR3 is TGTGCCAGTACCGTAGGGCAGGGAGTTTCTGGAAACACCATATATTTT.